The 22 T cell receptor beta chains presented below share a single source sample, sequenced in a study of identical twins. Each CDR3 protein is one row after TCRdb ran MiXCR on the 5' RACE reads. The repertoire holds under 350,000 distinct CDR3 sequences, with over 8.5% as singletons. The same specimen was also included in a second study, on yellow fever vaccine responses in identical twins.

Sequencing used CD8+ T cells sorted from blood. The origin of the receptors is a woman between 18 and 29 years old in good health.

The rearrangement links TRBV5-1 to TRBJ2-7; D is unresolved. CDR3 size: 13 residues. Germline V gene sequence: CDR1 SGHRS, CDR2 YFSETQ. V lost 4 bases to trimming and J lost 4 bases, with 12 bases between them. The CDR3 DNA sequence: TGCGCCAGCAGCGGGAACGACGGGTACGAGCAGTACTTC. Translating it yields CASSGNDGYEQYF.

This clonotype was counted a few times. V and J are TRBV7-8 and TRBJ2-1; no firm D call. With 0 bases removed from V and 6 bases from J, the gap between germline ends came to 9 bases. CDR3 length equals 14 residues. Germline values: CDR1 SGHVS, CDR2 FQNEAQ. The CDR3 DNA follows: TGTGCCAGCAGCTTAGCTCGGGCCTTCAATGAGCAGTTCTTC. Its translation: CASSLARAFNEQFF.

This clonotype was seen repeatedly, ten times or more. The chain has TRBV20-1 and TRBJ2-5; 9 bases are shared with TRBD2. The junction had 14 bases not matched to a gene; V was cut back by 1 base and J by 2 bases. Germline V gene data show CDR1 as DFQATT and CDR2 as SNEGSKA (reference sequence). CDR3 length: 18 amino acids. The CDR3 region is CSARAKGLAGTAQETQYF. The CDR3 nucleotides read TGCAGTGCTAGAGCCAAAGGGCTAGCGGGAACCGCGCAAGAGACCCAGTACTTC.

The gene calls are TRBV24-1 and TRBJ2-5; TRBD2 agrees at 11 bases. CDR3 length: 16 residues. Germline V gene lookup returns CDR1 KGHDR and CDR2 SFDVKD. The ends lost 3 bases at V and 5 bases at J; junction bases unmatched: 7. CDR3 sequence: CATSDLTSGSSETQYF. CDR3 nucleotides: TGTGCCACCAGTGATCTAACTAGCGGGAGTTCGGAGACCCAGTACTTC.

The table lists this clonotype with many counts. This chain joins TRBV6-4 and TRBJ2-1; tentative D call: TRBD2 (6 bases). V lost 0 bases, J lost 8 bases, and 14 bases lay in between. This CDR3 is built from 15 residues. Germline V CDR1 and CDR2: MRHNA, SNTAGT. The CDR3 region has the DNA TGTGCCAGCAGTGACTCTGTGGGGGGAGTGGATGAGCAGTTCTTC. Translating gives CASSDSVGGVDEQFF.

This clonotype has a count of ten or more. The gene calls are TRBV20-1 and TRBJ1-1; D gene ambiguous. The CDR3 runs 13 residues. Trimming took 0 bases from V and 4 from J, leaving 9 bases between them. Germline V lookup: CDR1 DFQATT, CDR2 SNEGSKA (reference sequence). The DNA for the CDR3 is TGCAGTGCTAGAGATGGGTTGGGCACTGAAGCTTTCTTT. This sequence encodes CSARDGLGTEAFF.

V gene TRBV29-1 combines with J gene TRBJ2-7; TRBD2 matches 11 bases. J lost 2 bases, V lost 4 bases, and 7 bases had no gene match. The germline V gene has CDR1 SQVTM and CDR2 ANQGSEA. This CDR3 is built from 15 residues. CDR3 nucleotide sequence: TGCAGCGTTGTTCTTTTGACTAGCGGGGCCTACGAGCAGTACTTC. Translating it yields CSVVLLTSGAYEQYF.

This clonotype was seen only a few times. The chain is built from TRBV23-1 and TRBJ2-3, with D possibly being TRBD1 or TRBD2 (5 bases each). TRBV23-1 is designated an ORF whose function remains uncertain. This CDR3 region has 14 residues. Trimming pared 7 bases from V and 0 bases from J, leaving 11 bases between. Here the CDR3 DNA reads TGCGCCAGCAACAGGAGGTTTAGCACAGATACGCAGTATTTT. Amino acid sequence: CASNRRFSTDTQYF.

There are a few counts of this clonotype. The chain employs TRBV4-1 and TRBJ2-5, with 13 nucleotides matching TRBD2. Germline V lookup: CDR1 MGHRA, CDR2 YSYEKL. The CDR3 is 20 residues long. The V and J ends lost 3 bases and 1 base, in that order; junction bases with no gene match: 14. The CDR3 nucleotides are TGCGCCAGCAGCCAGGCTACGGGACTAGCGGGGATTACCTTCCAAGAGACCCAGTACTTC. This sequence encodes CASSQATGLAGITFQETQYF.

In its sample, this clonotype was seen many times. This chain links TRBV29-1 with TRBJ2-1, with D possibly matching TRBD2 (6 bases). Germline values: CDR1 SQVTM, CDR2 ANQGSEA. Trimming shortened V by 4 bases and J by 0 bases, and 10 bases separated the two germline ends. This CDR3 is built from 14 residues. The CDR3 DNA sequence: TGCAGCGTTGCGGGACTTAGCTCCTACAATGAGCAGTTCTTC. Translation gives CSVAGLSSYNEQFF.

In its sample, this clonotype was seen a few times. The CDR3 nucleotides read TGTGCCAGCAGTTTGGGAGCGGGACTAGCCAAAAACATTCAGTACTTC. Translated, it gives CASSLGAGLAKNIQYF. V gene TRBV27 combines with J gene TRBJ2-4, with 7 bases matching TRBD2. This CDR3 comprises 16 residues. Unmatched junction bases numbered 5, after V lost 3 bases and J lost 0 bases. The V gene's germline CDR1 is MNHEY and CDR2 SMNVEV (reference sequence).

The chain combines TRBV9 with TRBJ2-7, with TRBD2 as a possible D gene (6 bases). The V gene's germline CDR1 is SGDLS and CDR2 YYNGEE. V lost 2 bases to trimming and J lost 2 bases, with 17 bases between them. CDR3 size: 16 residues. CDR3 loop: CASSVDPGTGAYEQYF. Written as DNA, the CDR3 is TGTGCCAGCAGCGTCGACCCCGGGACGGGGGCCTACGAGCAGTACTTC.

The chain has TRBV6-2 or TRBV6-3 and TRBJ2-2, with D possibly matching TRBD1 (6 bases). The germline gives CDR1 MNHEY, CDR2 SVGEGT. The V gene lost 0 bases and the J gene lost 4 bases, with 24 bases spanning the gap. The CDR3 runs to 20 residues. CDR3 DNA: TGTGCCAGCAGTTACTCGTTCCTGGGACACCCCTCTATCGGCACCGGGGAGCTGTTTTTT. Translated, it gives CASSYSFLGHPSIGTGELFF.

This clonotype was detected ten times or more. J is TRBJ1-5 and V is TRBV7-2; D unresolved. The germline V gene has CDR1 SGHTA and CDR2 FQGNSA. Deletions cut 1 base from V and 0 bases from J, with 10 bases between. There are 16 residues in the CDR3. The CDR3 sequence: CASSLGAAYSNQPQHF. CDR3 DNA sequence: TGTGCCAGCAGCTTAGGGGCAGCGTATAGCAATCAGCCCCAGCATTTT. Full variable domain (remainder filled in from reference TRBV7-2 and TRBJ1-5): GAGVSQSPSNKVTEKGKDVELRCDPISGHTALYWYRQSLGQGLEFLIYFQGNSAPDKSGLPSDRFSAERTGGSVSTLTIQRTQQEDSAVYLCASSLGAAYSNQPQHFGDGTRLSIL.

This clonotype came up many times. The chain combines TRBV19 with TRBJ2-1; 10 nucleotides match TRBD1. Trimming at V came to 7 bases and at J to 9 bases, leaving 6 bases not matched to a gene. Germline assignment: CDR1 LNHDA and CDR2 SQIVND (reference sequence). The CDR3 runs to 13 residues. DNA for the CDR3: TGTGCCAGTACGGGACAGGGGTTCAGTGAGCAGTTCTTC. It encodes CASTGQGFSEQFF.

At least ten counts were recorded for this clonotype. The rearrangement joins TRBV20-1 to TRBJ2-7, with D maybe TRBD1 (5 bases). Trimming shortened V by 1 base and J by 4 bases, and 14 bases separated the two germline ends. The CDR3 runs 14 residues. CDR1 and CDR2 (germline): DFQATT, SNEGSKA (reference sequence). The CDR3 DNA reads TGCAGTGCTAGAGTGATGGGGCTCGAATACGAGCAGTACTTC. Amino acid sequence: CSARVMGLEYEQYF.

This clonotype occurred many times. The chain recombines TRBV6-5 with TRBJ2-3; D is tentatively TRBD1 or TRBD2 (5 bases each). The ends were cut back, 0 bases at V and 4 bases at J, with 20 bases in the middle. Per the germline V gene, CDR1 is MNHEY and CDR2 is SVGAGI. The CDR3 extends over 18 amino acids. The CDR3 is CASSYSWGPQSVPDTQYF. The CDR3 DNA is TGTGCCAGCAGTTACTCTTGGGGACCCCAGTCAGTTCCAGATACGCAGTATTTT.

The gene calls are TRBV29-1 and TRBJ2-5; no reliable D call. CDR1 and CDR2 from the germline V gene are SQVTM and ANQGSEA. With 0 bases removed from V and 5 bases from J, the gap between germline ends came to 22 bases. The CDR3 has 17 residues. The DNA of the CDR3 is TGCAGCGTTGAAGATACCGTCGCGCCTGATAGCTGGGAGACCCAGTACTTC. Translated: CSVEDTVAPDSWETQYF.

This clonotype was picked up many times. This chain joins TRBV2 and TRBJ1-1; TRBD1 is a possible D gene (6 bases). Germline loops: CDR1 SNHLY, CDR2 FYNNEI. V gave up 8 bases and J gave up 1 base, with 8 bases separating them. The CDR3 length is 12 residues. As DNA, the CDR3 is TGTGCCAGCCGCAGGGGGAACACTGAAGCTTTCTTT. It encodes CASRRGNTEAFF.

This clonotype was counted ten times or more. V usage is TRBV7-9 and J usage is TRBJ2-5; 9 nucleotides line up with TRBD2. With V trimmed by 1 base and J by 3 bases, 3 bases remained unmatched. The CDR3 extends over 15 amino acids. Germline V gives CDR1 SEHNR, CDR2 FQNEAQ (reference sequence). CDR3 region: CASSLVQRGEETQYF. DNA of the CDR3: TGTGCCAGCAGCTTAGTACAGCGGGGGGAAGAGACCCAGTACTTC.

This clonotype was detected a few times. The V call is TRBV7-9, the J call TRBJ2-1; TRBD1 matches 7 bases. CDR1 is SEHNR and CDR2 is FQNEAQ in the germline V gene (reference sequence). This CDR3 has 14 amino acids. With V trimmed by 5 bases and J by 8 bases, 9 bases remained unmatched. The CDR3 DNA is TGTGCCAGCAGCCACAAAGCAGGGGGTGATGAGCAGTTCTTC. Protein product: CASSHKAGGDEQFF.

Comment on this clonotype: This CDR3 fails to terminate in the conserved phenylalanine or tryptophan, so it likely reflects a read error. CDR3 DNA: TGCAGCGTTGAAAAAGGGGACTACGTCCCAGATACGCAGTATCTT. Translated: CSVEKGDYVPDTQYL. The chain combines TRBV29-1 with TRBJ2-3; 7 positions agree with TRBD2. Trimming cost V 2 bases and J 4 bases; bases outside gene matches: 9. Per germline, CDR1 SQVTM and CDR2 ANQGSEA. The CDR3 is made up of 15 amino acids.